This TCR beta chain was found in a study of regulatory T cells in long-lasting Graves disease (dated by TCRdb to the early 2020s). In the study overall: Persistent Graves' disease meant more than 5 years of antithyroid drug treatment with TSH receptor autoantibodies that stayed positive. Peripheral blood TCR sequencing and RNA sequencing compared persistent Graves' disease patients with newly diagnosed Graves' disease patients. The study was registered as a clinical trial and conducted in China. TCR sequencing covered about 13 persistent and approximately 20 newly diagnosed Graves' disease patients, about 35 samples in total. In the clinical cohort, patients with persistent Graves' disease had used antithyroid drugs for an average of roughly 10 years.

Receptor amplification or capture employed multiplex PCR. Instrument used: Illumina HiSeq 4000. To build TCR beta libraries, CDR3 regions were amplified by Arm-PCR using iRepertoire HTBI primers. Before sequencing, the PCR products went through gel purification. The published analysis was carried out like this. Gene usage analysis of CDR3 amino acid clonotypes relied on the roughly 60 TRBV and over 13 TRBJ segments identified across samples. COPE and FqMerger were used to merge filtered high-quality paired reads into contigs. Contigs were aligned with BLAST to IMGT TRBV, TRBD and TRBJ reference genes, and CDR3 was defined per IMGT. Clonotypes above 0.1% frequency were classified as highly expanded clones. Shannon entropy was used to measure repertoire diversity, and the Gini coefficient was used to measure V-J evenness. Clonotypes shared by more than one individual were considered public. TCRdb reanalyzed the raw reads on its own, using fastp at Q25 for trimming and MiXCR for clone calling, and kept in-frame beta chains. Each CDR3 protein gets just one entry, which takes the most common genes and DNA from the rows behind it. TCRdb's processing, not the study's, gives the V and J calls here. In all, the sample holds around 500,000 distinct CDR3 sequences, and around 21% of those were seen once. The ten largest account for approximately 8% of the sample.

The CDR3 holds 15 amino acids from the cysteine to the phenylalanine. Kept here is only the CDR3 DNA, which spans 45 bases and is read in frame from base 1. Trimming removed 4 bases from V and 3 bases from J, leaving 14 bases between the germline ends. Sequences SGDLS (CDR1) and YYNGEE (CDR2) are obtained from the germline V gene. In the paper's terms, the time point label means: persistent/refractory GD, antithyroid drugs over 5 years with positive TRAb. For both TCR sequencing and RNA sequencing, RNA was extracted from PBMCs in TRIzol. The diagnosis of Graves' disease was made according to American Thyroid Association guidelines. Patients for the study were recruited at an endocrinology department in Xi'an, China. Each patient gave 9 to 10 milliliters of peripheral blood, collected in an EDTA anticoagulant tube. Ficoll Paque Plus density gradient separation was used to isolate PBMCs, and no additional T cell sorting was done. An Agilent 2100 Bioanalyzer and agarose gel were used to check RNA quality, and a NanoDrop 2000 was used to measure RNA concentration.

As to this clonotype: Its recognized antigen is unknown. Per-base quality was not reported, and no clone a single base away is much larger than it.

Beyond this particular receptor, the publication reports: The authors noted that the small sample size was a limitation that may lower accuracy. Sequencing and analysis were limited to the TCR beta chain. The study examined only peripheral blood because the primary lesion, thyroid tissue, could not be accessed. A larger number of public clonotypes was shared among persistent patients (about 2,700) than among newly diagnosed patients (roughly 1,000). Persistent disease showed preferential use of TRBV28, TRBJ1-2 and TRBJ2-5, whereas newly diagnosed disease favored TRBV20-1 and TRBJ2-1. Lower TCR Shannon entropy and fewer highly expanded clones were observed in persistent Graves' disease patients than in newly diagnosed patients, which suggested clonal expansion.

The source material was peripheral blood mononuclear cells (PBMCs), sampled when the disease was refractory, from a patient treated with antithyroid drugs. In this chain, TRBV9 is recombined with TRBJ1-5; a weak D assignment points to TRBD1 (5 bases agree). The TCR comes from a female donor with Graves disease. The CDR3 region reads CASSPGGGFNQPQHF. The base sequence is TGTGCCAGCAGCCCGGGGGGGGGATTCAATCAGCCCCAGCATTTT.